This TCR beta chain was sequenced for a study of blood T cell repertoires in COVID-19. Study information: Acute and convalescent COVID-19 samples came from the United States, Italy and Spain. The cDNA or gDNA used as material had been derived from T cells, B-cell-depleted T cells, or PBMCs.

Authors' processing steps: From reference gene primer amplification, estimates of nucleated cell counts were derived. The data were produced by immunoSEQ multiplex PCR, yet TCRdb's version contains in-frame clones alone and is incomplete. The D gene and trimming were derived from the DNA, and the V and J assignments and clone size from that table. The sample holds some 150,000 clones, 80% to 85% seen once. The CDR3 length is 15 residues. V gave up 4 bases and J gave up 4 bases; unmatched junction bases: 3. Germline CDR1 SGHRS, CDR2 YFSETQ. The sequencing input was peripheral blood. This clonotype was sampled from a human donor in a cohort sampled during active COVID-19. The chain links TRBV5-1 to TRBJ1-6; 9 nucleotides agree with TRBD1. DNA of the CDR3: TGCGCCAGCAGCCGGACAGGGGTGTATAATTCACCCCTCCACTTT. Protein: CASSRTGVYNSPLHF.